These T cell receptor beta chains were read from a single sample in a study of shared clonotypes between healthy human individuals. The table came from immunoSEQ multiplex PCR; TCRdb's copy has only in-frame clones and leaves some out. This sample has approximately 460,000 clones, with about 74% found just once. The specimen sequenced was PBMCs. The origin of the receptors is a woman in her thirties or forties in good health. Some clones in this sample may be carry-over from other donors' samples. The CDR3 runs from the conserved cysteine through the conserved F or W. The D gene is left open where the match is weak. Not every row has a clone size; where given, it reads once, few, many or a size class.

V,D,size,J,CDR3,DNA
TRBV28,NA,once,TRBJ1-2,CASSLVTRGGGYGYTF,TGTGCCAGCAGTTTGGTTACCCGCGGGGGGGGCTATGGCTACACCTTC
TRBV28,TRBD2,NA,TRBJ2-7,CASSPGLAGYEQYF,TGTGCCAGCAGTCCGGGACTAGCGGGCTACGAGCAGTACTTC
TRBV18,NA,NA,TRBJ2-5,CASSPSYQVQETRYF,TGTGCCAGCTCACCCTCCTATCAAGTCCAAGAGACCCGGTACTTC
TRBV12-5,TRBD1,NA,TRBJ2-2,CASGPGTVHTGELFF,TGTGCTAGTGGCCCCGGGACAGTTCACACCGGGGAGCTGTTTTTT
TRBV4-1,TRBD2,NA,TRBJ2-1,CASSPRPGLAGNNEQFF,TGCGCCAGCAGCCCGCGTCCGGGACTAGCGGGAAACAATGAGCAGTTCTTC
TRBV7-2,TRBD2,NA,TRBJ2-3,CASSPRLAGLVTQYF,TGTGCCAGCAGCCCCAGACTAGCGGGATTAGTTACGCAGTATTTT
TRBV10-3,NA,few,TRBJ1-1,CAISGPGAEAFF,TGTGCCATCAGTGGCCCTGGCGCTGAAGCTTTCTTT
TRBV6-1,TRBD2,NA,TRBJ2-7,CASIRTSGVYEQYF,TGTGCCAGCATCAGGACTAGTGGGGTCTACGAGCAGTACTTC
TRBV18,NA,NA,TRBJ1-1,CASSPAGDTEAFF,TGTGCCAGCTCACCAGCAGGGGACACTGAAGCTTTCTTT
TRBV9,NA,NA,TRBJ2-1,CASSVEVTDTYYNEQFF,TGTGCCAGCAGCGTAGAAGTCACGGACACCTACTACAATGAGCAGTTCTTC
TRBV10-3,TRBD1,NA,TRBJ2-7,CAISERDRGYEQYF,TGTGCCATCAGTGAAAGGGACAGGGGCTACGAGCAGTACTTC
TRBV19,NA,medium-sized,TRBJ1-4,CASSIPGLGAQALFF,TGTGCCAGTAGTATACCCGGACTCGGAGCGCAAGCACTGTTTTTT
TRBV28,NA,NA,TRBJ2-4,CASSLKGVRNIQYF,TGTGCCAGCAGTTTGAAAGGGGTGAGGAACATTCAGTACTTC
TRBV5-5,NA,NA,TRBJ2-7,CASSIPGVGYEQYF,TGTGCCAGCAGCATACCAGGGGTGGGCTACGAGCAGTACTTC
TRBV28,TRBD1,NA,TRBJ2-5,CASSPGGWDRGQETQYF,TGTGCCAGCAGCCCAGGGGGGTGGGACAGGGGGCAAGAGACCCAGTACTTC
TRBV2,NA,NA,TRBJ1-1,CASRITEAFF,TGTGCCAGCAGGATTACTGAAGCTTTCTTT
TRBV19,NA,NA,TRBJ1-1,CASSIQPGGTTEAFF,TGTGCCAGTAGTATTCAACCGGGAGGGACCACTGAAGCTTTCTTT
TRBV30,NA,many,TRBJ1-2,CAWSVRPEGYGYTF,TGTGCCTGGAGTGTACGACCTGAAGGCTATGGCTACACCTTC
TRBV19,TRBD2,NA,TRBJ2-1,CASCSGTENNEQFF,TGTGCCAGCTGCAGCGGGACCGAGAACAATGAGCAGTTCTTC
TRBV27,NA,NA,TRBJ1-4,CASSRGIGNEKLFF,TGTGCCAGCAGTCGGGGGATCGGTAATGAAAAACTGTTTTTT
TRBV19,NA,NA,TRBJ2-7,CASKMEEGSYEQYF,TGTGCCAGTAAGATGGAAGAAGGTTCCTACGAGCAGTACTTC
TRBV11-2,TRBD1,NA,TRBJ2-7,CASSLGTGGHYEQYF,TGTGCCAGCAGCTTAGGGACAGGGGGCCACTACGAGCAGTACTTC
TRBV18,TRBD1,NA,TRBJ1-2,CASSRSRGQYGYTF,TGTGCCAGCTCTAGAAGCAGGGGGCAGTATGGCTACACCTTC
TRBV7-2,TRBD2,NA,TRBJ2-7,CASSLGARVAGGMYEQYF,TGTGCCAGCAGCTTAGGTGCCCGGGTGGCGGGAGGAATGTACGAGCAGTACTTC
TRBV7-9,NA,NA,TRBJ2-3,CASGSSSSTDTQYF,TGTGCCAGCGGGTCCTCGTCTAGCACAGATACGCAGTATTTT
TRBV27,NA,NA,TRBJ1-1,CASSLLGAGREAFF,TGTGCCAGCAGTTTACTAGGGGCGGGGAGGGAAGCTTTCTTT
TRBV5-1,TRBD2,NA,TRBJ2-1,CASSAGLAGLYNEQFF,TGCGCCAGCAGCGCCGGACTAGCGGGATTGTATAATGAGCAGTTCTTC
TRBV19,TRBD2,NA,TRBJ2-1,CASTSGRDHNEQFF,TGTGCTAGCACGTCGGGGAGGGATCACAATGAGCAGTTCTTC
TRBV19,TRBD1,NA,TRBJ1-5,CASSGTGGAGNQPQHF,TGTGCCAGTAGTGGGACAGGGGGCGCTGGGAATCAGCCCCAGCATTTT
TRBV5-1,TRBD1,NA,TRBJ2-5,CASSSEGQATETQYF,TGCGCCAGCAGCTCGGAGGGACAGGCGACGGAGACCCAGTACTTC
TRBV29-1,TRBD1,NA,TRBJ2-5,CSARSRQGRVETQYF,TGCAGCGCCCGGAGTAGACAGGGGCGGGTGGAGACCCAGTACTTC
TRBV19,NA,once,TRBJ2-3,CASILGHSTDTQYF,TGTGCCAGTATCCTGGGACATAGCACAGATACGCAGTATTTT
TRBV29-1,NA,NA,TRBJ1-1,CSALAGTEAFF,TGCAGCGCCCTGGCTGGTACTGAAGCTTTCTTT